This section outlines one TCR beta chain sequence together with its context. This sample was taken from a study of T cell responses to AZD1222 COVID-19 vaccine. Trimming shortened V by 4 bases and J by 4 bases, and 16 bases separated the two germline ends. The CDR3 extends over 15 amino acids. Germline CDR1 and CDR2: LGHDT and YNNKEL (reference sequence). Method: immunoSEQ multiplex PCR; TCRdb's copy keeps in-frame clones and lacks some. The sample holds about 150,000 clones; approximately 90% are singletons and the top ten take about 4.1%. Second doses that came at about 4 or about 12 weeks were put together.

The genes are TRBV3-1 (or the pseudogene TRBV3-2) and TRBJ2-5; D is possibly TRBD1 (6 bases). The sequencing here drew on peripheral blood, taken 28 days after the second AZD1222 dose. The origin of this receptor is an adult who received the AZD1222 COVID-19 vaccine. The CDR3 bases are TGTGCCAGCAGCCTCATTTTGGGCAGGGGAGAGACCCAGTACTTC. This gives the protein CASSLILGRGETQYF.